The present TCR beta chain was sequenced within a study of T cells after yellow fever vaccination. This clonotype was seen a few times. The length of the CDR3 is 13 residues. Germline V lookup: CDR1 GTSNPN, CDR2 SVGIG (reference sequence). For TCR, cDNA came from 5'RACE template switching, which added a universal primer site and UMIs. TCRdb re-called the 5' RACE reads with MiXCR, one entry per CDR3 protein. Of approximately 250,000 distinct CDR3 sequences detected, about 5.2% appear once; the ten largest clones hold 2.5% to 4%. Sequences were derived from CD4+ T cells sorted from PBMCs, sampled on the day of the yellow fever booster vaccination. The chain employs TRBV30 and TRBJ2-7; D might be TRBD2 (6 bases). The source of this sequence is a man in his late teens or twenties who received the YFV17D yellow fever vaccine. The CDR3 region is CASSQGGGREQYF. In DNA, the CDR3 is TGTGCTTCGTCTCAGGGAGGAGGTCGCGAGCAGTACTTC.